This T cell receptor (beta chain) was sequenced in a study of blood T cells in healthy people across ages. Study details: Template switching recovered approximately one barcoded beta molecule for every two T cells.

Alongside a J-beta primer mix, a sample-barcoded 5' primer served in a second PCR lasting 7 to 11 cycles. TCRdb analysed the 5' RACE reads with MiXCR anew, one entry per CDR3 protein. The sample has roughly 800,000 distinct CDR3 sequences; 20% to 25% are singletons. The same specimen was also included in a second study, on T cells of mothers and their children.

Sequencing was done on a sample of blood. This receptor was identified in a boy aged 5-17 years in good health.

For the CDR3, the DNA is TGCGCCAGCAGCCGACGAAAAGAGGTTCTAGCGGGGAATGAGCAGTTCTTC. Protein: CASSRRKEVLAGNEQFF. The chain employs TRBV4-3 and TRBJ2-1, with 9 bases lining up with TRBD2. From germline, CDR1 is LGHNA and CDR2 YSLEER. The CDR3 extends over 17 amino acids. The junction had 14 bases not matched to a gene; V was cut back by 4 bases and J by 7 bases.